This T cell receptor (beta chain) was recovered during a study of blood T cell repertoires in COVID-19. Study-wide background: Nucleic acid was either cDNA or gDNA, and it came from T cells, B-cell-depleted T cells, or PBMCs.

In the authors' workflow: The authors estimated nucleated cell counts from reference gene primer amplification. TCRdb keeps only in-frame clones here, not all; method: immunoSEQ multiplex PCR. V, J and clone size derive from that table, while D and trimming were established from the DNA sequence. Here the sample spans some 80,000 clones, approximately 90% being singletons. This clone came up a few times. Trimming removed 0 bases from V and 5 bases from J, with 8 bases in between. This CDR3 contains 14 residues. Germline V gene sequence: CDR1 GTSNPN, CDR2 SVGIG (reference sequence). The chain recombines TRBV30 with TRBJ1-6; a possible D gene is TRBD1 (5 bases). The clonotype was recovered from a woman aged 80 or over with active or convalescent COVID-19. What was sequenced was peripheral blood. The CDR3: CAWSVRGDNSPLHF. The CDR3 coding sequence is TGTGCCTGGAGTGTACGGGGGGATAATTCACCCCTCCACTTT.